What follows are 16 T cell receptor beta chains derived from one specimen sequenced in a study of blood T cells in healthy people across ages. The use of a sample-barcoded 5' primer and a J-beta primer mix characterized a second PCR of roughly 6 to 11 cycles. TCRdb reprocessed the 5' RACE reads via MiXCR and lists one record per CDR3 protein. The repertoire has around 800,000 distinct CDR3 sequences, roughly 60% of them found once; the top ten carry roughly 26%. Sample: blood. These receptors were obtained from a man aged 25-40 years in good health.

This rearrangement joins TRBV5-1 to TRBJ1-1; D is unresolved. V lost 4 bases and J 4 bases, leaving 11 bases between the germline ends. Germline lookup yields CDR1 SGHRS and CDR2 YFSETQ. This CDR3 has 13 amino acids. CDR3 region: CASSPQESTEAFF. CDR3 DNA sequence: TGCGCCAGCAGCCCCCAAGAAAGCACTGAAGCTTTCTTT.

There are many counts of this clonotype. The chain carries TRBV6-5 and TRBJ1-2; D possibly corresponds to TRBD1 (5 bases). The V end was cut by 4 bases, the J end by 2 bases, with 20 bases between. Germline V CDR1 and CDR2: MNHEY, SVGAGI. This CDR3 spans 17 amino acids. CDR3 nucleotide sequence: TGTGCCAGCAGTTCCCGTTCCGGGACGGCTGACAACTATGGCTACACCTTC. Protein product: CASSSRSGTADNYGYTF.

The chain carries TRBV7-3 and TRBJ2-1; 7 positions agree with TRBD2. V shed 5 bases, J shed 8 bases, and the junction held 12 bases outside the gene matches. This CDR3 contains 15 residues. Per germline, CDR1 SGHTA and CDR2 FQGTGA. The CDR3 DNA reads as TGTGCCAGCAGCCAAGTTGGGGGAGGGACCTATGAGCAGTTCTTC. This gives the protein CASSQVGGGTYEQFF.

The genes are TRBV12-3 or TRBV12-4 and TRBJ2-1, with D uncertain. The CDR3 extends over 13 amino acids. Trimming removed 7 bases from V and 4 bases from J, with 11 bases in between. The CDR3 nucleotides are TGTGCCAGCAAGCACGTCCGATACAATGAGCAGTTCTTC. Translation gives CASKHVRYNEQFF.

The CDR3: CASRGAETYNEQFF. CDR3 DNA sequence: TGCGCCAGCAGGGGGGCCGAGACCTACAATGAGCAGTTCTTC. The chain employs TRBV5-1 and TRBJ2-1, with D tentatively TRBD1 (6 bases). Trimming removed 5 bases from V and 2 bases from J, with 11 bases in between. CDR1 is SGHRS and CDR2 is YFSETQ in the germline V gene. The CDR3 has 14 residues.

CDR3 sequence reads: CAWSPNSFVTAYGYTF. Written as DNA, the CDR3 is TGTGCCTGGAGCCCTAACTCCTTCGTAACAGCCTATGGCTACACCTTC. This chain joins TRBV30 and TRBJ1-2; D gene unclear. Per germline, CDR1 GTSNPN and CDR2 SVGIG (reference sequence). V gave up 3 bases and J gave up 4 bases, with 21 bases separating them. This CDR3 has 16 residues.

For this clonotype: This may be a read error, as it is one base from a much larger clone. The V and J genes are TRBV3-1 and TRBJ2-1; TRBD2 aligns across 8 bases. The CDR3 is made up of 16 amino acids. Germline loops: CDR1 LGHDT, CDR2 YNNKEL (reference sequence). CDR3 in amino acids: CANSQVAGGYYNEQFF. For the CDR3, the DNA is TGTGCCAACAGCCAAGTGGCGGGGGGCTACTACAATGAGCAGTTCTTC.

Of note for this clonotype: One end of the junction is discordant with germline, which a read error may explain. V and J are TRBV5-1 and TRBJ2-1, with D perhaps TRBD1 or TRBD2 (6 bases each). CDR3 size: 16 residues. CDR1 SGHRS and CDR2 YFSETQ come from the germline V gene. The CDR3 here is CASRNLGGSSYNEQFF. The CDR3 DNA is TGCGCTAGCAGGAACCTAGGGGGGAGCTCCTACAATGAGCAGTTCTTC.

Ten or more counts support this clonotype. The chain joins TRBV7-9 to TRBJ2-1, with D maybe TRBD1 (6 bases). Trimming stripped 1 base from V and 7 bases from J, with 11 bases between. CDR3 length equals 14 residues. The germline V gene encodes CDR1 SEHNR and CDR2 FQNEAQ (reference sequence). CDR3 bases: TGTGCCAGCAGCTTAGTCGCACAGGGAAATGAGCAGTTCTTC. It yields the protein CASSLVAQGNEQFF.

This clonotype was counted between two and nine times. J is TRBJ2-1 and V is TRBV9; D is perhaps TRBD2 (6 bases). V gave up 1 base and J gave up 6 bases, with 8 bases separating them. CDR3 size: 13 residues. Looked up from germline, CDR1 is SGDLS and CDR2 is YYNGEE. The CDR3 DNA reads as TGTGCCAGCAGCGTACTAGCGACCAATGAGCAGTTCTTC. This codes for CASSVLATNEQFF. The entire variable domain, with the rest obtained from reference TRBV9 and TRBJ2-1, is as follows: DSGVTQTPKHLITATGQRVTLRCSPRSGDLSVYWYQQSLDQGLQFLIQYYNGEERAKGNILERFSAQQFPDLHSELNLSSLELGDSALYFCASSVLATNEQFFGPGTRLTVL.

CDR3 protein: CASSLAGTGRPYNEQFF. CDR3 nucleotides: TGTGCCAGCAGCTTGGCTGGGACAGGGCGGCCCTACAATGAGCAGTTCTTC. The V gene is TRBV5-6, the J gene TRBJ2-1, with 9 bases identical to TRBD1. The CDR3 contains 17 residues. Trimming removed 0 bases from V and 2 bases from J; junction bases left unmatched: 6. Germline CDR1 SGHDT, CDR2 YYEEEE.

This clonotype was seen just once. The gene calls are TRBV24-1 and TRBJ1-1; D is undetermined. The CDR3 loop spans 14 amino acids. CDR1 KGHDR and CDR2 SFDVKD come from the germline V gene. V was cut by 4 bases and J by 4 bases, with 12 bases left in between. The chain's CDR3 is CATSEAGEGTEAFF. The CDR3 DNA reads TGTGCCACCAGTGAGGCGGGAGAGGGCACTGAAGCTTTCTTT.

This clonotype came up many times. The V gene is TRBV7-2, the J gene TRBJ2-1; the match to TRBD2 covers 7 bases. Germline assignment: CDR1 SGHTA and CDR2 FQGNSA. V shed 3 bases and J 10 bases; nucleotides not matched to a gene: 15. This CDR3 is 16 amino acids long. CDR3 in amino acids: CASSFGGGGFGGEQFF. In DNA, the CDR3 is TGTGCCAGCAGCTTTGGTGGCGGGGGTTTTGGGGGGGAGCAGTTCTTC. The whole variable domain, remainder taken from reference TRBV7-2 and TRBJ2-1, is GAGVSQSPSNKVTEKGKDVELRCDPISGHTALYWYRQSLGQGLEFLIYFQGNSAPDKSGLPSDRFSAERTGGSVSTLTIQRTQQEDSAVYLCASSFGGGGFGGEQFFGPGTRLTVL.

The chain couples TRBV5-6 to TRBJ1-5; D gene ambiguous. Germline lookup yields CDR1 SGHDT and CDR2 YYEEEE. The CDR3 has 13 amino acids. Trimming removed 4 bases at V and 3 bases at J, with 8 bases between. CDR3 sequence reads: CASSVGFNQPQHF. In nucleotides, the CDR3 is TGTGCCAGCAGCGTTGGGTTCAATCAGCCCCAGCATTTT.

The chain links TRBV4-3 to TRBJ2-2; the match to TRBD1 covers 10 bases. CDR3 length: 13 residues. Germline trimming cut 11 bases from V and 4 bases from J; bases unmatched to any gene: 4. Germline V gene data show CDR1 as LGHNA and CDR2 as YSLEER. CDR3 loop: CAGRQGATGELFF. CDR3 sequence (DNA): TGCGCCGGAAGACAGGGGGCCACCGGGGAGCTGTTTTTT.

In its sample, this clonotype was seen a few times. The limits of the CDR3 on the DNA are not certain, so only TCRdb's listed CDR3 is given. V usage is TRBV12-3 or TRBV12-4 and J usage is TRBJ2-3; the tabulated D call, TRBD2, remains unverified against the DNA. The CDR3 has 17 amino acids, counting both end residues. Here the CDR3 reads CASSILALTQFTDTQYF.